These 7 T cell receptor beta chains originate from one sample sequenced in a study of cytomegalovirus exposure and HLA in healthy donors. The PCR made use of 60 Vbeta and 13 Jbeta primers. The repertoire was sequenced with immunoSEQ multiplex PCR; TCRdb's copy has only in-frame clones and lacks some. The sample includes roughly 100,000 clones. The sample consisted of PBMCs. The receptors come from a man in his forties or fifties in good health and CMV-seronegative.

DNA of the CDR3: TGTGCCAGCAGTTGGGACAGGTCAAATCAGCCCCAGCATTTT. This encodes CASSWDRSNQPQHF. The chain recombines TRBV2 with TRBJ1-5; 8 bases align to TRBD1. Germline-derived CDR1 and CDR2 are SNHLY and FYNNEI. The CDR3 has 14 amino acids. With 5 bases clipped from V and 4 bases from J, the junction kept 4 bases outside the gene matches.

The V call is TRBV7-6, the J call TRBJ1-2; 7 bases are shared with TRBD1. Per germline, CDR1 SGHVS and CDR2 FNYEAQ. CDR3 length equals 15 residues. Trimming cost V 8 bases and J 1 base; bases outside gene matches: 10. The CDR3: CASGRNRGHNYGYTF. The CDR3 nucleotides are TGTGCCAGCGGGCGGAACAGGGGACATAACTATGGCTACACCTTC.

The chain links TRBV4-3 to TRBJ1-1; TRBD1 is a possible D gene (6 bases). V was shortened by 0 bases and J by 0 bases, with 14 bases between the two germline ends. The length of the CDR3 is 17 residues. The germline gives CDR1 LGHNA, CDR2 YSLEER. This CDR3 is CASSQEPGGTVNTEAFF. The CDR3 DNA follows: TGCGCCAGCAGCCAAGAGCCTGGGGGCACAGTGAACACTGAAGCTTTCTTT.

This chain uses TRBV5-4 with TRBJ2-4; 8 bases are a match to TRBD1. CDR1 and CDR2 from the germline V gene are SGHNT and YYREEE (reference sequence). The junction had 4 bases not matched to a gene; V was cut back by 0 bases and J by 8 bases. This CDR3 is 14 amino acids long. The CDR3 nucleotides read TGTGCCAGCAGCTTGGATGCAGGGGGCGACATTCAGTACTTC. Translated, it gives CASSLDAGGDIQYF. The full variable domain, its missing parts supplied by reference TRBV5-4 and TRBJ2-4, is ETGVTQSPTHLIKTRGQQVTLRCSSQSGHNTVSWYQQALGQGPQFIFQYYREEENGRGNFPPRFSGLQFPNYSSELNVNALELDDSALYLCASSLDAGGDIQYFGAGTRLSVL.

The chain couples TRBV5-5 to TRBJ2-1, with unresolved D. V lost 0 bases and J 10 bases, leaving 8 bases between the germline ends. This CDR3 is 12 amino acids long. Germline loops: CDR1 SGHKS, CDR2 YYEKEE (reference sequence). The CDR3 nucleotides read TGTGCCAGCAGCTTGGCACAATGGGAGCAGTTCTTC. It codes for CASSLAQWEQFF. The full variable domain, in which reference TRBV5-5 and TRBJ2-1 provide the parts outside the CDR3, is DAGVTQSPTHLIKTRGQQVTLRCSPISGHKSVSWYQQVLGQGPQFIFQYYEKEERGRGNFPDRFSARQFPNYSSELNVNALLLGDSALYLCASSLAQWEQFFGPGTRLTVL.

The rearrangement links TRBV6-5 to TRBJ2-3, with D perhaps matching TRBD2 (6 bases). CDR1 is MNHEY and CDR2 is SVGAGI in the germline V gene. The CDR3 loop spans 15 amino acids. V was pared by 0 bases and J by 2 bases, with 9 bases between. The CDR3 bases are TGTGCCAGCAGTTACTCTCCGGGAGACACAGATACGCAGTATTTT. This gives the protein CASSYSPGDTDTQYF.

The rearrangement links TRBV10-3 to TRBJ1-2; 8 nucleotides align to TRBD1. There are 13 residues in the CDR3. The V segment lost 6 bases and the J segment 4 bases; nucleotides outside the gene matches: 4. The germline CDR1 and CDR2 sequences are ENHRY and SYGVKD. The CDR3 coding sequence is TGTGCCATCAGGGCGACAGGGGTCTATGGCTACACCTTC. It yields the protein CAIRATGVYGYTF.